This TCR beta chain was recovered during a study of identical twins. Each CDR3 protein is one row after TCRdb ran MiXCR on the 5' RACE reads. The sample includes around 300,000 distinct CDR3 sequences, about 8.9% of them seen just once. This CDR3 spans 12 amino acids. Trimming pared 4 bases from V and 7 bases from J, leaving 9 bases between. CDR1 is SGDLS, CDR2 YYNGEE, per germline. Broader study findings: Partial confounding of zero-insertion analyses by invariant MAIT and iNKT cells was possible. Carriage of fewer insertions was seen in abundant cord blood beta clonotypes, whereas memory repertoires showed none. For out-of-frame beta sequences, excess twin sharing was weaker. Alpha sequences that were out-of-frame and twin-shared showed an excess of low generation probability.

This clonotype was seen repeatedly, ten times or more. Its specificity is unknown. This same sample was also taken into another study, of yellow fever vaccine responses in identical twins.

The material sequenced was memory (CD45RO+) T cells sorted from blood. The receptor comes from a woman aged 18 to 35 in good health. The chain couples TRBV9 to TRBJ2-1; D unresolved. CDR3: CASSPIENEQFF. CDR3 DNA sequence: TGTGCCAGCAGCCCTATTGAAAATGAGCAGTTCTTC.